The 12 T cell receptor beta chains listed next were all sequenced from one sample in a study of long-term antiretroviral therapy in people with HIV. Samples were assayed with immunoSEQ v3.0 at survey level. The data were produced by immunoSEQ multiplex PCR, yet TCRdb's version contains in-frame clones alone and is incomplete. The data show about 33,000 clones, with about three quarters seen just once and under 8.5% held by the top ten. The starting material was unsorted PBMCs, obtained 2 years after starting antiretroviral therapy. Receptor source: a woman aged 45-65 years with HIV.

The chain uses TRBV11-2 and TRBJ2-1; 10 positions agree with TRBD2. Germline V lookup: CDR1 SGHAT, CDR2 FQNNGV. This CDR3 has 15 residues. V trimming: 5 bases; J trimming: 3 bases; junction bases outside the gene matches: 4. The CDR3 loop reads CASSPAGGNYNEQFF. The CDR3 DNA reads TGTGCCAGCAGCCCAGCGGGGGGGAACTACAATGAGCAGTTCTTC. The variable domain in full, completed from reference TRBV11-2 and TRBJ2-1, reads EAGVAQSPRYKIIEKRQSVAFWCNPISGHATLYWYQQILGQGPKLLIQFQNNGVVDDSQLPKDRFSAERLKGVDSTLKIQPAKLEDSAVYLCASSPAGGNYNEQFFGPGTRLTVL.

DNA of the CDR3: TGTGCCAGCAGCGCAGGCAACCGGGACAGAACCTATGGCTACACCTTC. Translating it yields CASSAGNRDRTYGYTF. This rearrangement joins TRBV9 to TRBJ1-2; 7 positions match TRBD1. The CDR3 runs 16 residues. The germline CDR1 and CDR2 sequences are SGDLS and YYNGEE. V gave up 3 bases and J gave up 4 bases; unmatched junction bases: 12.

The J gene is TRBJ2-3, the V gene TRBV2, with TRBD2 matching over 12 bases. The CDR3 loop spans 18 amino acids. The V gene end was trimmed by 2 bases and the J gene end by 3 bases; junction bases not matched to a gene: 9. Per the germline V gene, CDR1 is SNHLY and CDR2 is FYNNEI. In nucleotides, the CDR3 is TGTGCCAGCAGTGAAAAGGTCCTAGCGGGGGGGCAAACAGATACGCAGTATTTT. It encodes CASSEKVLAGGQTDTQYF. Using reference TRBV2 and TRBJ2-3 for the parts outside the CDR3, the full variable domain is EPEVTQTPSHQVTQMGQEVILRCVPISNHLYFYWYRQILGQKVEFLVSFYNNEISEKSEIFDDQFSVERPDGSNFTLKIRSTKLEDSAMYFCASSEKVLAGGQTDTQYFGPGTRLTVL.

This rearrangement joins TRBV5-1 to TRBJ2-3, with D perhaps matching TRBD1 or TRBD2 (7 bases each). The CDR3 contains 15 residues. Trimming took 4 bases from V and 2 from J, leaving 14 bases between them. CDR1 and CDR2 (germline): SGHRS, YFSETQ. The DNA of the CDR3 is TGCGCCAGCAGCCTCCAGGGGGGGCCCACAGATACGCAGTATTTT. It is translated as CASSLQGGPTDTQYF.

This rearrangement joins TRBV19 to TRBJ1-2; a weak D match, TRBD1 (5 bases). This CDR3 is 14 amino acids long. Germline V gene sequence: CDR1 LNHDA, CDR2 SQIVND (reference sequence). V gave up 3 bases and J gave up 3 bases, with 11 bases separating them. CDR3 region: CASSMMVRDYGYTF. In DNA, the CDR3 is TGTGCCAGTAGTATGATGGTCAGGGACTATGGCTACACCTTC.

The J gene is TRBJ2-3, the V gene TRBV6-4; D is possibly TRBD2 (5 bases). V was cut by 4 bases and J by 4 bases, with 15 bases left in between. There are 15 residues in the CDR3. Germline V gene lookup returns CDR1 MRHNA and CDR2 SNTAGT. CDR3 in amino acids: CASSAGVANSDTQYF. The CDR3 region has the DNA TGTGCCAGCAGTGCCGGGGTCGCAAACTCAGATACGCAGTATTTT.

The chain has TRBV6-9 and TRBJ1-1, with D possibly TRBD1 on 5 matching bases. Trimming removed 2 bases from V and 10 bases from J, with 11 bases in between. Germline values: CDR1 MNHGY, CDR2 SVAAGI. This CDR3 is 12 amino acids long. CDR3 DNA: TGTGCCAGCAGTTATCCGCGGGACCTAGCTTTCTTT. Translated, it gives CASSYPRDLAFF.

This clone was detected only once. The genes are TRBV9 and TRBJ2-7; maybe TRBD2 (7 bases). Germline values: CDR1 SGDLS, CDR2 YYNGEE. Trimming left V 2 bases short and J 3 bases short, with 12 bases between. This CDR3 has 14 amino acids. CDR3 nucleotides: TGTGCCAGCAGCGTGGGGGGGCTCGTCTACGAGCAGTACTTC. Amino acids: CASSVGGLVYEQYF. Variable domain in full (rest from reference TRBV9 and TRBJ2-7): DSGVTQTPKHLITATGQRVTLRCSPRSGDLSVYWYQQSLDQGLQFLIQYYNGEERAKGNILERFSAQQFPDLHSELNLSSLELGDSALYFCASSVGGLVYEQYFGPGTRLTVT.

The V gene is TRBV6-5, the J gene TRBJ2-1; 7 positions match TRBD1. V shed 7 bases and J 5 bases; nucleotides not matched to a gene: 5. The CDR3 has 13 amino acids. From germline, CDR1 is MNHEY and CDR2 SVGAGI. Here the CDR3 reads CASKRGLDNEQFF. The CDR3, as DNA: TGTGCCAGCAAGAGGGGGCTGGACAATGAGCAGTTCTTC.

V and J are TRBV25-1 and TRBJ1-2; D call uncertain. This CDR3 comprises 13 residues. Germline assignment: CDR1 MGHDK and CDR2 SYGVNS. V lost 3 bases and J lost 4, with 9 bases in between. The CDR3 spells CASSDHPVYGYTF. CDR3 nucleotides: TGTGCCAGCAGTGATCATCCGGTCTATGGCTACACCTTC.

This clone was counted once. The rearrangement joins TRBV6-5 to TRBJ1-6; D gene uncertain. The CDR3 spans 14 residues. Per the germline V gene, CDR1 is MNHEY and CDR2 is SVGAGI. The V gene lost 2 bases and the J gene lost 9 bases, with 11 bases spanning the gap. The DNA for the CDR3 is TGTGCCAGCAGTTACCAGACAAGGACTTCACCCCTCCACTTT. The encoded protein is CASSYQTRTSPLHF.

This chain connects TRBV13 to TRBJ2-7, with 9 bases aligning to TRBD1. Looked up from germline, CDR1 is PRHDT and CDR2 is FYEKMQ (reference sequence). This CDR3 comprises 18 residues. Trimming at V came to 2 bases and at J to 2 bases, leaving 13 bases not matched to a gene. The CDR3 bases are TGTGCCAGCAGCTTACTCGCCTTGGGACAGGGAAAAACCTACGAGCAGTACTTC. Its protein product is CASSLLALGQGKTYEQYF.